The 13 T cell receptor beta chains reported below all come from one sample, sequenced in a study of shared clonotypes between healthy human individuals (dated by TCRdb to about 2020). For the CD8 naive samples, CD45RO-negative cells were positively selected for CCR7, yielding a CD45RA+CCR7+ population from which TemRA cells were excluded. The receptor library was made with the immunoSEQ multiplex PCR assay. As stored in TCRdb, this immuneACCESS dataset retains in-frame rearrangements with V and J assigned. A fraction of the clones does not appear; measured against another copy, unresolved V genes explain less than half of the discrepancy, and the remainder lacks a known reason. This sample has more than 2 million clones in its table, and approximately 95% of those were observed once. 0.9% to 1.3% of the sample is taken by the ten largest. Input material: naive CD8+ T cells sorted from blood. Interpreted using the paper, the cell subset or site label stands for: CD45RA+CCR7+. The receptors shown here come from a man younger than 35 in good health.

The genes are TRBV19 and TRBJ2-7; no definite D call. The CDR3 extends over 15 amino acids. V lost 0 bases, J lost 2 bases, and 11 bases lay in between. Per germline, CDR1 LNHDA and CDR2 SQIVND (reference sequence). The CDR3 DNA reads as TGTGCCAGTAGTATAGATCTAGGCGGACCCTACGAGCAGTACTTC. It codes for CASSIDLGGPYEQYF.

V usage is TRBV5-6 and J usage is TRBJ1-2; D might be TRBD1 (5 bases). Germline-derived CDR1 and CDR2 are SGHDT and YYEEEE. The germline V and J ends were trimmed by 4 bases and 7 bases, with 20 bases remaining between them. The CDR3 contains 15 residues. CDR3 coding DNA: TGTGCCAGCAGCCTCTTCTTGGGGGAGATTAGTGGCTACACCTTC. Protein product: CASSLFLGEISGYTF.

This clone was counted once. The chain links TRBV6-5 to TRBJ1-5, with D perhaps matching TRBD1 (6 bases). V lost 5 bases to trimming and J lost 3 bases, with 8 bases between them. The V gene's germline CDR1 is MNHEY and CDR2 SVGAGI. The CDR3 runs 13 residues. The CDR3 reads CASSMGANQPQHF. CDR3 sequence (DNA): TGTGCCAGCAGTATGGGGGCCAATCAGCCCCAGCATTTT.

This chain connects TRBV6-1 to TRBJ1-2; D unclear. The CDR3 sequence is 13 residues long. CDR1 is MNHNS and CDR2 is SASEGT in the germline V gene. The germline V and J ends were trimmed by 6 bases and 2 bases, with 10 bases remaining between them. The CDR3 spells CASSRGWNYGYTF. As DNA, the CDR3 is TGTGCCAGCAGCCGCGGGTGGAACTATGGCTACACCTTC.

CDR3 protein: CASSIISGGDEQYF. CDR3 nucleotides: TGTGCCAGTAGTATTATTTCAGGGGGCGACGAGCAGTACTTC. The chain uses TRBV19 and TRBJ2-7; 8 nucleotides align to TRBD1. From germline, CDR1 is LNHDA and CDR2 SQIVND (reference sequence). This CDR3 spans 14 amino acids. V lost 3 bases and J lost 5; bases outside the gene matches: 6.

This chain connects TRBV11-2 to TRBJ1-3; no clear D. The CDR3 consists of 15 residues. V shed 4 bases and J shed 0 bases, with 10 bases lying between them. CDR1 and CDR2 from the germline V gene are SGHAT and FQNNGV. CDR3 DNA sequence: TGTGCCAGCAGCTACGAGTACAGCTCTGGAAACACCATATATTTT. Its protein is CASSYEYSSGNTIYF.

The rearrangement joins TRBV27 to TRBJ2-7; 7 nucleotides align to TRBD2. In germline, CDR1 is MNHEY, CDR2 SMNVEV (reference sequence). The length of the CDR3 is 15 residues. V lost 2 bases and J lost 0; bases outside the gene matches: 4. DNA for the CDR3: TGTGCCAGCAGTTTAGGAGCGGGATACTCCTACGAGCAGTACTTC. This encodes CASSLGAGYSYEQYF.

This clone occurred once. Other DNA sequences of this sample code for an identical CDR3. The chain couples TRBV9 to TRBJ1-1, with 7 bases fitting TRBD1. The CDR3 length is 14 residues. Germline V gene lookup returns CDR1 SGDLS and CDR2 YYNGEE. With V trimmed by 0 bases and J by 5 bases, 4 bases remained unmatched. The CDR3 DNA is TGTGCCAGCAGCGTAGGGGACAGAGATACTGAAGCTTTCTTT. Its translation is CASSVGDRDTEAFF.

On this clone: The sample carries other DNA sequences with the same CDR3. The CDR3 sequence: CASSANTEAFF. In DNA form, the CDR3 reads TGTGCCAGCAGCGCCAACACTGAAGCTTTCTTT. J is TRBJ1-1 and V is TRBV5-6, with D uncertain. Germline V gene data show CDR1 as SGHDT and CDR2 as YYEEEE. The V gene lost 4 bases and the J gene lost 2 bases, with 3 bases spanning the gap. The CDR3 extends over 11 amino acids.

This clone appeared many times. This sample includes further DNA sequences coding for the same CDR3. The CDR3 bases are TGTGCCTGGAGTGTACTCTTTGAAGCTTTCTTT. It specifies CAWSVLFEAFF. The chain uses TRBV30 and TRBJ1-1; D is undetermined. This CDR3 has 11 residues. Trimming left V 0 bases short and J 7 bases short, with 6 bases between. Germline V gene sequence: CDR1 GTSNPN, CDR2 SVGIG (reference sequence).

The chain couples TRBV6-6 to TRBJ2-7, with 7 positions matching TRBD1. V trimming: 0 bases; J trimming: 6 bases; junction bases outside the gene matches: 2. CDR1 and CDR2 from the germline V gene are MNHNY and SVGAGI (reference sequence). The CDR3 sequence is 13 residues long. This chain's CDR3 is CASSYSGGGEQYF. The CDR3 DNA reads TGTGCCAGCAGTTACTCAGGGGGCGGCGAGCAGTACTTC.

The rearrangement joins TRBV6-6 to TRBJ1-5; 8 bases align to TRBD1. Germline loops: CDR1 MNHNY, CDR2 SVGAGI (reference sequence). With 3 bases clipped from V and 4 bases from J, the junction kept 8 bases outside the gene matches. There are 16 residues in the CDR3. This chain's CDR3 is CASSYMAGGANQPQHF. The CDR3 nucleotides read TGTGCCAGCAGTTATATGGCAGGGGGCGCGAATCAGCCCCAGCATTTT.

The chain has TRBV9 and TRBJ2-6; D gene uncertain. V shed 7 bases and J shed 0 bases, with 8 bases lying between them. Per the germline V gene, CDR1 is SGDLS and CDR2 is YYNGEE. The CDR3 loop spans 14 amino acids. The CDR3 is CASASSSGANVLTF. In nucleotides, the CDR3 is TGTGCCAGCGCTTCAAGCTCTGGGGCCAACGTCCTGACTTTC.